This T cell receptor (beta chain) was documented in a study of cytomegalovirus exposure and HLA in healthy donors. Across the whole study: Among over 350 genotyped donors, about 83% fell in the Caucasian-associated ancestry cluster. General study findings and limits: A later analysis found that most CMV-associated TCR beta chains appeared HLA-restricted. TCR beta V segments were, for the most part, productive about 87% or about 30% of the time in an earlier analysis.

A note on this clone: Its specificity is not known.

The CDR3 contains 11 residues. With 8 bases clipped from V and 11 bases from J, the junction kept 7 bases outside the gene matches. CDR1 LNHDA and CDR2 SQIVND come from the germline V gene (reference sequence). PCR primers comprised 60 Vbeta and 13 Jbeta primers. The method was immunoSEQ multiplex PCR; TCRdb's version includes in-frame clones alone and lacks a portion of them. The sample gives tens of thousands of clones, under 85% of which show up once; roughly 51% is in the top ten. Participants comprised healthy donors of bone marrow. The genes are TRBV19 and TRBJ1-1; 8 bases agree with TRBD1. The material sequenced was PBMCs. The TCR was taken from a man aged 50 or older in good health and CMV-seropositive. CDR3 sequence (DNA): TGTGCCAGTCGACAGGGGCTGACTGCTTTCTTT. As protein: CASRQGLTAFF.